These 5 T cell receptor beta chains share one sample of origin, sequenced in a study of shared clonotypes between healthy human individuals (dated by TCRdb to 2020 to 2022). CD8 naive samples were obtained by positive selection for CCR7 among CD45RO-negative cells, yielding a CD45RA+CCR7+ population from which TemRA cells were excluded. Library construction relied on the immunoSEQ multiplex PCR assay. The immuneACCESS repertoire file appears here via TCRdb, limited to in-frame rearrangements. These files lack a portion of the clones; in checked studies, under half of the deficit traces to unresolved V genes, and the cause of the others is not known. Across this sample there are hundreds of thousands of clones, with about 96% seen only once. The biggest ten clones account for approximately 0.2% of the sample. Material for sequencing was naive CD8+ T cells sorted from blood. The sample's cell subset or site, from its label and the paper: CD45RA+CCR7+. These receptors all stem from a young man in good health.

V gene TRBV9 combines with J gene TRBJ2-3; 13 bases fit TRBD2. The V gene end was trimmed by 4 bases and the J gene end by 3 bases; junction bases not matched to a gene: 11. The CDR3 covers 18 residues. Germline V gene sequence: CDR1 SGDLS, CDR2 YYNGEE. CDR3 residues: CASSYIGGLAGRTDTQYF. In DNA form, the CDR3 reads TGTGCCAGCAGCTATATCGGGGGACTAGCGGGAAGGACAGATACGCAGTATTTT.

This sequence joins TRBV19 and TRBJ2-3, with D unclear. In germline, CDR1 is LNHDA, CDR2 SQIVND (reference sequence). V was cut by 3 bases and J by 6 bases, with 10 bases left in between. CDR3 length: 13 amino acids. This chain's CDR3 is CASSIQGLDTQYF. The CDR3 nucleotides are TGTGCCAGTAGTATCCAAGGGTTGGATACGCAGTATTTT.

This clone was counted a single time. This chain uses TRBV6-5 with TRBJ2-1; TRBD2 is a possible D gene (5 bases). The germline V gene encodes CDR1 MNHEY and CDR2 SVGAGI. The length of the CDR3 is 13 residues. Trimming shortened V by 4 bases and J by 3 bases, and 7 bases separated the two germline ends. The CDR3, as DNA: TGTGCCAGCAGTTCAGGACTCTACAATGAGCAGTTCTTC. Protein: CASSSGLYNEQFF.

The chain couples TRBV28 to TRBJ1-2; D gene ambiguous. Deletions cut 6 bases from V and 8 bases from J, with 22 bases between. The CDR3 length is 15 residues. The germline CDR1 and CDR2 sequences are MDHEN and SYDVKM. CDR3 loop: CASSLPEDAEKGYTF. The CDR3 coding sequence is TGTGCCAGCAGCCTCCCAGAAGATGCGGAAAAGGGCTACACCTTC.

This sequence joins TRBV30 and TRBJ2-5; D is ambiguous. V gave up 2 bases and J gave up 5 bases, with 6 bases separating them. The CDR3 runs to 11 residues. CDR1 and CDR2 (germline): GTSNPN, SVGIG (reference sequence). CDR3 coding DNA: TGTGCCTGGAGTCCTTTGGAGACCCAGTACTTC. Residues: CAWSPLETQYF.